Listed below are T cell receptor beta chains from one sample, sequenced in a study of metastatic and nonmetastatic thyroid tumors. TCRdb redid the clone calls on the PCR reads using MiXCR. The sample includes 43,000 or so clones, roughly 4% of them seen just once. The sample comprised blood. The receptor source for this set is a female donor with papillary thyroid cancer or a benign thyroid nodule (not recorded which). Some clones in this sample may be carry-over from other donors' samples. The CDR3 runs from the conserved cysteine through the conserved F or W. The order of the fields is V gene, J gene, CDR3 protein.

V: TRBV20-1
J: TRBJ1-1
CDR3: CSAKQPGTDHTEAFF

V: TRBV6-2/TRBV6-3
J: TRBJ1-3
CDR3: CASRLQSSGNTIYF

V: TRBV3-1
J: TRBJ2-5
CDR3: CASSPASQTLAQETQYF

V: TRBV6-5
J: TRBJ1-5
CDR3: CASSYTGYQPQHF

V: TRBV30
J: TRBJ1-1
CDR3: CAWSVTGLGTEAFF

V: TRBV15
J: TRBJ2-7
CDR3: CATSRTSGGYEQYF

V: TRBV12-3/TRBV12-4
J: TRBJ2-3
CDR3: CASRSGRVDTQYF

V: TRBV29-1
J: TRBJ2-1
CDR3: CRIPGTVYNEQFF

V: TRBV12-3/TRBV12-4
J: TRBJ2-1
CDR3: CASIARVGYNEQFF

V: TRBV30
J: TRBJ2-2
CDR3: CAWSVPGGTAPGELFF

V: TRBV12-3/TRBV12-4
J: TRBJ2-2
CDR3: CASSLKDGGRGGELFF

V: TRBV11-2
J: TRBJ2-3
CDR3: CASSSGLAGDTQYF

V: TRBV6-1
J: TRBJ2-7
CDR3: CASSNFMGDSSYEQYF

V: TRBV20-1
J: TRBJ2-1
CDR3: CSATGTGVVGEQFF

V: TRBV4-1
J: TRBJ2-7
CDR3: CASSQGPHRDSTYEQYF

V: TRBV7-9
J: TRBJ2-7
CDR3: CASPAAGTPIYEQYF

V: TRBV19
J: TRBJ1-1
CDR3: CASSIPGLNTESFF

V: TRBV25-1
J: TRBJ2-7
CDR3: CASSWTPSYEQYF

V: TRBV6-1
J: TRBJ2-1
CDR3: CASSYEIRGAERSNEQFF

V: TRBV20-1
J: TRBJ2-7
CDR3: CSAQRLAGESYEQYF

V: TRBV11-2
J: TRBJ2-7
CDR3: CASSLGGRGSGEQYF

V: TRBV28
J: TRBJ1-2
CDR3: CASSLLQGYGYTF

V: TRBV19
J: TRBJ1-2
CDR3: CAGRSGQGGNGYTF

V: TRBV6-2/TRBV6-3
J: TRBJ1-1
CDR3: CASSTEIGRGAFF

V: TRBV7-2
J: TRBJ2-2
CDR3: CARGAGMNTGELFF

V: TRBV20-1
J: TRBJ2-7
CDR3: CSASLQGYEQYF

V: TRBV20-1
J: TRBJ2-7
CDR3: CSASTGTTPQYF

V: TRBV27
J: TRBJ2-2
CDR3: CASSWTAGSFANNGELFF

V: TRBV12-3/TRBV12-4
J: TRBJ2-3
CDR3: CASSLGLAGGTDTQYF

V: TRBV4-2
J: TRBJ1-5
CDR3: CASSQEPYSNQPQHF

V: TRBV6-5
J: TRBJ2-7
CDR3: CASSYGGGPYEQYF

V: TRBV3-1
J: TRBJ1-4
CDR3: CASSHPGQGSEKLFF

V: TRBV27
J: TRBJ1-2
CDR3: CASSRREGDGYTF

V: TRBV19
J: TRBJ2-5
CDR3: CASGHGRETQYF

V: TRBV20-1
J: TRBJ1-6
CDR3: CSASFGGMNNSPLHF

V: TRBV19
J: TRBJ1-2
CDR3: CASNARGRSGRKNYGYTF

V: TRBV27
J: TRBJ2-6
CDR3: CASSSRTLGNSGANVLTF

V: TRBV2
J: TRBJ2-5
CDR3: CASSGPHKETQYF

V: TRBV10-3
J: TRBJ2-2
CDR3: CAISQGQEFGTGELFF

V: TRBV11-2
J: TRBJ1-4
CDR3: CASCQGEVTNEKLFF

V: TRBV6-1
J: TRBJ1-2
CDR3: CASTGSANYGYTF

V: TRBV5-1
J: TRBJ2-7
CDR3: CASSLTGASYEQYF

V: TRBV12-5
J: TRBJ1-1
CDR3: CASGPGHPGTEAFF

V: TRBV10-2
J: TRBJ1-2
CDR3: CASSKTGVYGYTF

V: TRBV6-2/TRBV6-3
J: TRBJ1-2
CDR3: CATGGMGGYTF

V: TRBV19
J: TRBJ2-1
CDR3: CASSIDGAEGGNEQFF

V: TRBV2
J: TRBJ2-1
CDR3: CANGRSGRSREQFF

V: TRBV19
J: TRBJ2-3
CDR3: CASSPRPTDTQYF

V: TRBV11-3
J: TRBJ2-5
CDR3: CASSTSYLGLAGGGETQYF

V: TRBV6-2/TRBV6-3
J: TRBJ2-7
CDR3: CANRAGLDYEQYF

V: TRBV5-4
J: TRBJ1-2
CDR3: CASSLDGANYGYTF

V: TRBV28
J: TRBJ2-7
CDR3: CASSFSWRGYEQYF

V: TRBV12-5
J: TRBJ2-2
CDR3: CASGHVLGWDTGELFF

V: TRBV20-1
J: TRBJ2-7
CDR3: CSATPSGTEQYF